A single sample is the source of the 29 T cell receptor beta chains below, sequenced in a study of tumor-infiltrating lymphocytes in primary liver carcinoma. Germline DNA was also extracted, and blood RNA was taken from unsorted whole blood. The investigators made TCR beta cDNA from about 500 ng total RNA, using a constant-region primer. Nested multiplex PCR, run for three rounds with slightly modified ARM-PCR, yielded TCR beta libraries. Both of the initial two PCR rounds ran for nine to eleven cycles and employed TRBV1-TRBV30 forward primers alongside a C-beta reverse primer. Using its own MiXCR run on the multiplex PCR reads, TCRdb lists one record per CDR3 protein. The sample has 310,000 or so distinct CDR3 sequences, 58% seen once. Sequencing was carried out using peripheral blood. The origin of the receptors is a woman younger than 45 with primary liver carcinoma and hepatitis B virus infection.

For this clonotype: This sequence may be a read error, since a much larger clone differs from it by one base. The V gene is TRBV14, the J gene TRBJ2-2; 13 nucleotides line up with TRBD2. Germline V gives CDR1 SGHDN, CDR2 FVKESK. There are 15 residues in the CDR3. The CDR3 DNA reads TGTGCCAGCAGCCGACTAGCGGGAGGCACCGGGGGGCTGTTTTTT. Amino acids: CASSRLAGGTGGLFF.

Worth noting for this clonotype: A junction boundary mismatches the germline segment, possibly from a read error. The chain employs TRBV11-2 and TRBJ2-7, with 7 bases lining up with TRBD1. Germline V CDR1 and CDR2: SGHAT, FQNNGV. The CDR3 has 14 amino acids. The CDR3 here is CASGFASGGYEQYF. DNA for the CDR3: TGTGCCAGCGGCTTCGCGTCAGGGGGCTACGAGCAGTACTTC.

As concerns this clonotype: At one end the junction does not follow the germline gene, possibly because of a read error. The J gene is TRBJ2-7, the V gene TRBV6-2 or TRBV6-3; D could derive from TRBD1 or TRBD2 (5 bases each). Germline CDR1 MNHEY, CDR2 SVGEGT. This CDR3 has 14 residues. DNA of the CDR3: TGTGTCAGCAGTAACTGGCAGGGAGAGAACGAGCAGTACTTC. Translation: CVSSNWQGENEQYF.

This clonotype appeared a few times. The chain employs TRBV7-9 and TRBJ2-3, with D unclear. Trimming removed 6 bases from V and 5 bases from J, with 9 bases in between. Looked up from germline, CDR1 is SEHNR and CDR2 is FQNEAQ (reference sequence). The CDR3 sequence is 12 residues long. The DNA for the CDR3 is TGTGCCAGCAGACTCCCTGGAGATACGCAGTATTTT. Translation: CASRLPGDTQYF.

This clonotype was detected once. The rearrangement joins TRBV6-5 to TRBJ2-7, with 9 bases matching TRBD1. Germline lookup yields CDR1 MNHEY and CDR2 SVGAGI. The CDR3 loop spans 15 amino acids. The ends lost 6 bases at V and 3 bases at J; junction bases unmatched: 9. The CDR3 loop is CASRQNRDRVYEQYF. In nucleotides, the CDR3 is TGTGCCAGCAGGCAGAACCGGGACAGGGTCTACGAGCAGTACTTC.

This clonotype has at least ten counts. The chain carries TRBV5-6 and TRBJ2-3; 10 nucleotides agree with TRBD2. Germline V gene lookup returns CDR1 SGHDT and CDR2 YYEEEE. The CDR3 is 16 residues long. The J segment lost 3 bases and the V segment lost 0 bases, leaving 4 bases of the junction unmatched. CDR3 sequence: CASSLEREGPTDTQYF. CDR3 bases: TGTGCCAGCAGCTTGGAGCGGGAGGGCCCGACAGATACGCAGTATTTT.

Remarks on this clonotype: Possible read error: a much larger clone is one base away. In DNA, the CDR3 is TGTGCCAGCAGTTACGTGGGACAGGGAGCTTCGCCCCAGTATTTT. This translates into CASSYVGQGASPQYF. V is TRBV6-2 or TRBV6-3 and J is TRBJ1-5, with 9 bases fitting TRBD1. The J call may be incorrect, as the DNA end agrees better with TRBJ2-3. This CDR3 is 15 amino acids long. CDR1 and CDR2 (germline): MNHEY, SVGEGT.

A note on this clonotype: Since a much larger clone is just one base distant, this may be a read error. This chain links TRBV5-5 with TRBJ2-4; D is possibly TRBD1 (5 bases). V was shortened by 4 bases and J by 3 bases, with 17 bases between the two germline ends. CDR3 length: 16 amino acids. Per the germline V gene, CDR1 is SGHKS and CDR2 is YYEKEE (reference sequence). CDR3 DNA: TGTGCCAGCAGCCGAGCAGGGTTTTTCGGCAAAAACATTCAGTACTTC. Protein: CASSRAGFFGKNIQYF.

As for this clonotype: Relative to the germline gene, one junction end is altered; a read error may explain this. J is TRBJ2-3 and V is TRBV6-2 or TRBV6-3; no clear D. The CDR3 loop spans 15 amino acids. Per the germline V gene, CDR1 is MNHEY and CDR2 is SVGEGT. Written as DNA, the CDR3 is TGTGTCAGCAAAAATTGGGCGGCGGGCACAGATACGCAGTATTTT. It codes for CVSKNWAAGTDTQYF.

On this clonotype itself: This may arise from a read error, as a much more abundant clone is one base away. This sequence joins TRBV12-3 or TRBV12-4 and TRBJ2-1; D possibly matches TRBD1 or TRBD2 (6 bases each). V gave up 3 bases and J gave up 12 bases, with 21 bases separating them. The length of the CDR3 is 15 residues. The CDR3 DNA sequence: TGTGCCAGCAGTTTGGGGGGCCTAGTGATTGATGTGCAGTTCTTC. Protein: CASSLGGLVIDVQFF.

This clonotype was counted a few times. The rearrangement links TRBV6-1 to TRBJ2-2; D gene unclear. Germline V CDR1 and CDR2: MNHNS, SASEGT. This CDR3 has 10 residues. The germline V and J ends were trimmed by 6 bases and 8 bases, with 4 bases remaining between them. In DNA form, the CDR3 reads TGTGCCAGCAGGGGGGGGGAGCTGTTTTTT. Its translation: CASRGGELFF.

With regard to this clonotype: A much larger clone lies one base from this, so it may be a read error. V gene TRBV11-2 combines with J gene TRBJ2-5; TRBD1 agrees at 8 bases. V lost 10 bases and J lost 5; bases outside the gene matches: 21. The CDR3 loop spans 17 amino acids. Germline V lookup: CDR1 SGHAT, CDR2 FQNNGV. This chain's CDR3 is CANGLGFGQGSRETQYF. CDR3 coding DNA: TGTGCCAACGGCTTAGGATTCGGACAGGGAAGTAGGGAGACCCAGTACTTC. Based on the CDR3 plus reference TRBV11-2 and TRBJ2-5, the full variable domain is EAGVAQSPRYKIIEKRQSVAFWCNPISGHATLYWYQQILGQGPKLLIQFQNNGVVDDSQLPKDRFSAERLKGVDSTLKIQPAKLEDSAVYLCANGLGFGQGSRETQYFGPGTRLLVL.

Comments on this clonotype: It may be a read error: a sequence one base away is much more abundant. J is TRBJ1-6 and V is TRBV6-2 or TRBV6-3; tentatively, D is TRBD1 (5 bases). V gave up 5 bases and J gave up 4 bases, with 12 bases separating them. The germline gives CDR1 MNHEY, CDR2 SVGEGT. The CDR3 is 15 amino acids. In DNA, the CDR3 is TGTGCCAGCAGTCGGGCAGGGACTTATAATTCACCCCTCCACTTT. Encoded protein: CASSRAGTYNSPLHF.

Worth noting for this clonotype: A much larger clonotype is one base distant, so this may be a read error. The V gene is TRBV6-5, the J gene TRBJ2-7, with no clear D. Trimming cost V 5 bases and J 6 bases, with 8 bases left between them. CDR1 and CDR2 (germline): MNHEY, SVGAGI. This CDR3 has 11 residues. The CDR3 DNA sequence: TGTGCCAGCAGTAAGGCCAGCGAGCAGTACTTC. Residues: CASSKASEQYF.

For this clonotype: This could be a read error, since a much larger clone is one nucleotide away. The rearrangement joins TRBV4-3 to TRBJ2-1; D is possibly TRBD1 (5 bases). The germline V gene encodes CDR1 LGHNA and CDR2 YSLEER. This CDR3 contains 14 residues. The CDR3 coding sequence is TGCGCCAGCAGCCACGAGCTAGGGGTCAATGAGCAGCTCTTC. This gives the protein CASSHELGVNEQLF.

As concerns this clonotype: A read error may produce the germline difference seen at one junction end. The genes are TRBV11-2 and TRBJ2-5; 12 nucleotides line up with TRBD1. Germline V gene lookup returns CDR1 SGHAT and CDR2 FQNNGV. The CDR3 loop spans 15 amino acids. CDR3 amino acids: CASSTGTGGRKTQCF. For the CDR3, the DNA is TGTGCCAGCAGCACCGGGACAGGGGGCCGAAAGACCCAATGCTTC.

The table lists this clonotype with a few counts. This chain connects TRBV6-5 to TRBJ2-1; 12 bases line up with TRBD2. The CDR3 contains 14 residues. CDR1 MNHEY and CDR2 SVGAGI come from the germline V gene. V was pared by 2 bases and J by 10 bases, with 3 bases of the junction left unmatched. The CDR3 DNA reads as TGTGCCAGCAGTTACCTTCTAGCGGGAGGGGAGCAGTTCTTC. Its protein product is CASSYLLAGGEQFF.

For this clonotype: This clone may be a read error of a much larger clone one base away. This sequence joins TRBV4-2 and TRBJ2-1, with 9 positions matching TRBD2. The CDR3 sequence is 17 residues long. Germline CDR1 reads LGHNA; CDR2 reads YNFKEQ. CDR3: CASSSNILAGSYNEQLF. In nucleotides, the CDR3 is TGTGCCAGCAGCTCAAATATACTAGCGGGCTCCTACAATGAGCAGCTCTTC.

On this clonotype: This CDR3 fails to terminate in the conserved phenylalanine or tryptophan, so it likely reflects a read error. No DNA is shown, since the ends of the CDR3 on it are uncertain; the CDR3 is the one TCRdb lists. The chain has TRBV11-2 and TRBJ2-1; TRBD1, as called in the table, went unchecked against the DNA. The CDR3 contains 16 residues when both ends are counted. The V gene's germline CDR1 is SGHAT and CDR2 FQNNGV. The CDR3 loop is CASNFQGYSSYNEKFL.

In its sample, this clonotype was seen many times. The genes are TRBV6-2 or TRBV6-3 and TRBJ2-2, with 9 bases lining up with TRBD1. This CDR3 has 16 residues. V shed 5 bases and J 0 bases; nucleotides not matched to a gene: 4. Germline V gives CDR1 MNHEY, CDR2 SVGEGT. The CDR3 DNA sequence: TGTGCCAGCAGTACGGGGACAGGGACGAACACCGGGGAGCTGTTTTTT. It yields the protein CASSTGTGTNTGELFF.

The chain recombines TRBV11-2 with TRBJ2-6; 12 bases are shared with TRBD2. CDR1 and CDR2 from the germline V gene are SGHAT and FQNNGV. The J segment lost 4 bases and the V segment lost 9 bases, leaving 13 bases of the junction unmatched. The length of the CDR3 is 18 residues. DNA of the CDR3: TGTGCCAGGAGCATCCGACTAGCGGGAGATTCCGGGGCCAACGTCCTGACTTTC. It specifies CARSIRLAGDSGANVLTF. The whole variable domain, remainder taken from reference TRBV11-2 and TRBJ2-6, is EAGVAQSPRYKIIEKRQSVAFWCNPISGHATLYWYQQILGQGPKLLIQFQNNGVVDDSQLPKDRFSAERLKGVDSTLKIQPAKLEDSAVYLCARSIRLAGDSGANVLTFGAGSRLTVL.

Notes on this clonotype: Being one base from a much bigger clone, this may be a read error. The V and J genes are TRBV29-1 and TRBJ2-1, with a possible D match to TRBD2 (6 bases). The CDR3 runs 13 residues. CDR1 is SQVTM, CDR2 ANQGSEA, per germline. The CDR3 DNA reads as TGCAGCGTTGAGCGGGACTGGTACAATGAGCAGCTCTTC. Amino acids: CSVERDWYNEQLF.

The table lists this clonotype with many counts. The chain is built from TRBV29-1 and TRBJ2-7; TRBD1 agrees at 7 bases. V gave up 4 bases and J gave up 1 base; unmatched junction bases: 13. CDR3 length: 16 amino acids. The germline CDR1 and CDR2 sequences are SQVTM and ANQGSEA. The CDR3 spells CSVGQGGSLQSYEQYF. As DNA, the CDR3 is TGCAGCGTTGGACAGGGCGGGTCTCTTCAATCCTACGAGCAGTACTTC.

The V and J genes are TRBV11-2 and TRBJ2-5, with 11 bases that match TRBD2. V was pared by 5 bases and J by 5 bases, with 10 bases of the junction left unmatched. The CDR3 sequence is 16 residues long. The germline V gene encodes CDR1 SGHAT and CDR2 FQNNGV. The CDR3 is CASSPWTSGLYETQYF. CDR3 nucleotide sequence: TGTGCCAGCAGCCCATGGACTAGCGGGTTGTATGAGACCCAGTACTTC.

A word on this clonotype: The junction differs from germline at one of its ends, possibly a read error. The CDR3: CVSSPGGQAEETQYF. The CDR3, as DNA: TGTGTCAGCAGTCCCGGCGGACAGGCAGAAGAGACCCAGTACTTC. J is TRBJ2-5 and V is TRBV28; 7 positions agree with TRBD1. This CDR3 region has 15 residues. The V gene's germline CDR1 is MDHEN and CDR2 SYDVKM.

In this sample, this clonotype turned up a few times. Compared with germline, one end of the junction differs, possibly owing to a read error. V usage is TRBV11-1 and J usage is TRBJ2-7; D gene unclear. In germline, CDR1 is SGHAT, CDR2 FQDESV (reference sequence). This CDR3 spans 15 amino acids. The CDR3 DNA sequence: TGTGCCAGCACCTTAACGACCCCTCCGGGCTATGAGCAGTACTTC. It codes for CASTLTTPPGYEQYF. The whole variable domain, filled in from reference TRBV11-1 and TRBJ2-7, reads EAEVAQSPRYKITEKSQAVAFWCDPISGHATLYWYRQILGQGPELLVQFQDESVVDDSQLPKDRFSAERLKGVDSTLKIQPAELGDSAMYLCASTLTTPPGYEQYFGPGTRLTVT.

This clonotype was observed a few times. The rearrangement uses TRBV28 and TRBJ1-1, with TRBD1 identical over 10 bases. Trimming took 6 bases from V and 4 from J; bases not matched to a gene: 8. CDR3 length: 15 amino acids. CDR1 and CDR2 (germline): MDHEN, SYDVKM. The CDR3 sequence is CASSGRGQGSTEAFF. DNA for the CDR3: TGTGCCAGCAGCGGGAGGGGACAGGGGAGCACTGAAGCTTTCTTT. The variable domain in full, with the rest retrieved from reference TRBV28 and TRBJ1-1, is DVKVTQSSRYLVKRTGEKVFLECVQDMDHENMFWYRQDPGLGLRLIYFSYDVKMKEKGDIPEGYSVSREKKERFSLILESASTNQTSMYLCASSGRGQGSTEAFFGQGTRLTVV.

The gene calls are TRBV11-2 and TRBJ1-2, with 9 bases that match TRBD1. Germline V gene lookup returns CDR1 SGHAT and CDR2 FQNNGV. This CDR3 is built from 12 residues. V lost 5 bases to trimming and J lost 12 bases; unmatched junction nucleotides: 7. In DNA, the CDR3 is TGTGCCAGCAGCGACCCGGGACAGGGTGACACCTTC. Its translation is CASSDPGQGDTF.

The rearrangement uses TRBV12-5 and TRBJ2-3; TRBD2 might be the D (5 bases). V shed 1 base and J shed 1 base, with 9 bases lying between them. The CDR3 runs to 15 residues. Germline CDR1 reads LGHNT; CDR2 reads FRNRAP. The CDR3 nucleotides read TGTGCTAGTGGTTTGGGGAGGCGAGGCACAGATACGCAGTATTTT. As protein: CASGLGRRGTDTQYF.